These 7 T cell receptor beta chains came from one sample sequenced in a study of a mutant IDH1 vaccine in newly diagnosed glioma. Profiled with immunoSEQ multiplex PCR; TCRdb holds only in-frame clones, not every one. The sample has around 76,000 clones; approximately 85% are singletons. As to time point: week 23, last vaccination. Every vaccine dose comprised 300 ug of mutant IDH1 20-mer peptide plus topical imiquimod. These receptors' targets are unknown. The starting material was PBMCs, obtained from a glioma patient whose treatment included an IDH1 peptide vaccine. Every receptor here comes from a woman aged 45-59 years with glioma.

The CDR3 spells CASSPQGQGTPYGYTF. For the CDR3, the DNA is TGTGCCAGCAGTCCTCAAGGGCAGGGTACTCCCTATGGCTACACCTTC. The genes are TRBV27 and TRBJ1-2, with D possibly being TRBD1 (5 bases). The CDR3 contains 16 residues. V gave up 5 bases and J gave up 4 bases, with 20 bases separating them. Germline-derived CDR1 and CDR2 are MNHEY and SMNVEV (reference sequence).

This chain connects TRBV11-2 to TRBJ1-2; D call uncertain. The germline gives CDR1 SGHAT, CDR2 FQNNGV. The length of the CDR3 is 12 residues. Trimming left V 5 bases short and J 6 bases short, with 10 bases between. CDR3 sequence: CASSPSRNGYTF. Here the CDR3 DNA reads TGTGCCAGCAGCCCCAGTCGGAATGGCTACACCTTC.

This chain links TRBV5-1 with TRBJ1-1, with TRBD1 as a possible D gene (6 bases). The length of the CDR3 is 13 residues. Deletions cut 4 bases from V and 4 bases from J, with 11 bases between. CDR1 SGHRS and CDR2 YFSETQ come from the germline V gene. This CDR3 reads CASSEQGLTEAFF. CDR3 sequence (DNA): TGCGCCAGCAGCGAACAGGGCCTCACTGAAGCTTTCTTT.

CDR3 sequence (DNA): TGTGCCAGCAGCGCCTCCCTAGCGGGAGCGTACAATGAGCAGTTCTTC. Protein product: CASSASLAGAYNEQFF. V gene TRBV5-4 combines with J gene TRBJ2-1; 10 bases fit TRBD2. The CDR3 has 16 amino acids. V was pared by 4 bases and J by 4 bases, with 8 bases of the junction left unmatched. CDR1 is SGHNT, CDR2 YYREEE, per germline (reference sequence).

CDR3 region: CASSSIPGFSDTQYF. In DNA, the CDR3 is TGTGCCAGCAGTTCGATTCCAGGGTTTTCAGATACGCAGTATTTT. The V and J genes are TRBV28 and TRBJ2-3, with TRBD1 as a possible D gene (5 bases). V was pared by 4 bases and J by 4 bases, with 15 bases between. Germline V CDR1 and CDR2: MDHEN, SYDVKM. The length of the CDR3 is 15 residues.

This clone is a singleton in its sample. The chain combines TRBV11-3 with TRBJ2-1; the match to TRBD2 covers 12 bases. The CDR3 runs 14 residues. The germline gives CDR1 SGHNT, CDR2 YENEEA. With V trimmed by 8 bases and J by 6 bases, 5 bases remained unmatched. The CDR3 DNA reads TGTGCCAGCTCGACTAGCGGGAGATTCAATGAGCAGTTCTTC. Translated, it gives CASSTSGRFNEQFF.

V is TRBV7-8 and J is TRBJ2-6; either TRBD1 or TRBD2 may supply D (5 bases each). Germline-derived CDR1 and CDR2 are SGHVS and FQNEAQ. Trimming cost V 5 bases and J 5 bases, with 16 bases left between them. The CDR3 length is 16 residues. CDR3 in amino acids: CASSHGRQRRANVLTF. CDR3 coding DNA: TGTGCCAGCAGCCATGGGAGACAGCGCCGGGCCAACGTCCTGACTTTC.